This T cell receptor (beta chain) was obtained from a study of T-cell memory formation after mild COVID-19. TCRdb re-called the 5' RACE reads with MiXCR, one entry per CDR3 protein. The data show 300,000 to 400,000 distinct CDR3 sequences, with about 15% seen just once and 20% to 25% held by the top ten. Germline V CDR1 and CDR2: SEHNR, FQNEAQ (reference sequence). Trimming removed 3 bases at V and 5 bases at J, with 17 bases between. This CDR3 has 16 residues. The TCR was taken from a man between 18 and 35 years old who had mild COVID-19 (a few samples of this study predate the infection). Cell type and time point are not known. Sample: PBMCs or a T cell subset sorted from them (not recorded which). J is TRBJ2-1 and V is TRBV7-9; TRBD1 might be the D (7 bases). CDR3: CASSLEGAFLDNEQFF. The CDR3 DNA sequence: TGTGCCAGCAGCTTGGAGGGGGCGTTTCTCGACAATGAGCAGTTCTTC.